One and the same sample provided the 8 T cell receptor beta chains below, sequenced in a study of neurological immune-mediated disorders. Using its own MiXCR run on the 5' RACE reads, TCRdb lists one record per CDR3 protein. In the table there are about 55,000 distinct CDR3 sequences, 3.6% of which are singletons. The specimen sequenced was PBMCs. All receptors derive from a man under 40 with multiple sclerosis.

This clonotype was seen at least ten times. The chain carries TRBV5-6 and TRBJ2-2, with D uncertain. V lost 2 bases to trimming and J lost 5 bases, with 4 bases between them. The CDR3 consists of 12 residues. Germline-derived CDR1 and CDR2 are SGHDT and YYEEEE. CDR3 amino acids: CASSFWTGELFF. The CDR3 bases are TGTGCCAGCAGCTTTTGGACCGGGGAGCTGTTTTTT.

In this sample, this clonotype turned up many times. The chain recombines TRBV3-1 with TRBJ1-4; D gene uncertain. Germline CDR1 and CDR2: LGHDT and YNNKEL (reference sequence). There are 11 residues in the CDR3. V dropped 0 bases and J dropped 12 bases, with 5 bases sitting between them. CDR3 DNA: TGTGCCAGCAGCCAAGATACGGAACTGTTTTTT. Protein product: CASSQDTELFF.

This clonotype occurred many times. The chain employs TRBV20-1 and TRBJ1-2; D uncertain. The ends were cut back, 6 bases at V and 5 bases at J, with 16 bases in the middle. Per the germline V gene, CDR1 is DFQATT and CDR2 is SNEGSKA (reference sequence). The CDR3 sequence is 13 residues long. CDR3 amino acids: CSAPGESRYGYTF. CDR3 DNA sequence: TGCAGTGCCCCCGGGGAGAGTCGGTATGGCTACACCTTC.

This clonotype was seen ten or more times. This chain connects TRBV12-3 or TRBV12-4 to TRBJ2-1; 7 nucleotides match TRBD2. The CDR3 extends over 13 amino acids. V lost 6 bases, J lost 10 bases, and 9 bases stayed unmatched. CDR3: CASRPGRGKEQFF. The CDR3, as DNA: TGTGCCAGCAGACCAGGGAGGGGAAAAGAGCAGTTCTTC.

To note about this clonotype: Given the absence of the conserved phenylalanine or tryptophan at the CDR3 end, a read error is likely. This chain joins TRBV6-1 and TRBJ2-2; 10 bases are a match to TRBD1. Germline CDR1 and CDR2: MNHNS and SASEGT. The junction had 10 bases not matched to a gene; V was cut back by 8 bases and J by 1 base. This CDR3 comprises 17 residues. The CDR3 sequence: CASDGDRGPLNTGELFN. In DNA, the CDR3 is TGTGCCAGCGATGGGGACAGGGGCCCCCTGAACACCGGGGAGCTGTTTAAT.

This clonotype was counted at least ten times. The chain couples TRBV6-1 to TRBJ2-7; D may be TRBD1 (6 bases). The CDR3 contains 14 residues. The germline gives CDR1 MNHNS, CDR2 SASEGT. V lost 5 bases and J 1 base, leaving 12 bases between the germline ends. The CDR3 protein is CASSLHRESYEQYF. The CDR3 bases are TGTGCCAGCAGTTTACACAGGGAATCCTACGAGCAGTACTTC.

This clonotype was observed a few times. One junction end does not reproduce the germline sequence, and a read error may be involved. J is TRBJ1-5 and V is TRBV2; TRBD1 is a possible D gene (6 bases). Germline V gene lookup returns CDR1 SNHLY and CDR2 FYNNEI. The CDR3 sequence is 17 residues long. The CDR3, as DNA: TGTGCCAGCAGCCATCCAGGGAGCTACGGGGGCAATCAGCCCCAGAATTTT. Translated, it gives CASSHPGSYGGNQPQNF.

This clonotype was seen ten or more times. The V call is TRBV9, the J call TRBJ2-1; a weak D match, TRBD2 (6 bases). Germline CDR1 is SGDLS and CDR2 is YYNGEE. The CDR3 consists of 16 residues. Between the trimmed V and J ends, which lost 3 bases and 0 bases, there was a span of 13 bases. The chain's CDR3 is CASSALVGGSYNEQFF. The CDR3 nucleotides are TGTGCCAGCAGCGCCCTGGTCGGGGGCTCCTACAATGAGCAGTTCTTC.